These T cell receptor beta chains were read from a single sample in a study of control samples from healthy donors and cancer patients. The assay was immunoSEQ multiplex PCR, and TCRdb's table has in-frame clones only and misses some. The sample includes about 130,000 clones, roughly 92% seen only once; the top ten take 5.5%. Sequencing was carried out using blood. These receptors came from a man between 18 and 35 years old in good health. The CDR3 runs from the conserved cysteine through the conserved F or W. Each record gives: V gene, D gene, J gene, clone size, CDR3 protein, CDR3 DNA. The D gene is left open where the match is weak. Clone size is stated in some rows and not others, as once, few, many or a class when expanded.

V gene: TRBV7-2; D gene: -; J gene: TRBJ2-1; clone size: -; CDR3 protein: CASSLVHEQFF; CDR3 DNA: TGTGCCAGCAGCTTAGTCCATGAGCAGTTCTTC
V gene: TRBV28; D gene: -; J gene: TRBJ2-2; clone size: -; CDR3 protein: CASSQTTGELFF; CDR3 DNA: TGTGCCAGCAGCCAGACCACCGGGGAGCTGTTTTTT
V gene: TRBV18; D gene: TRBD1; J gene: TRBJ1-2; clone size: -; CDR3 protein: CASSEGQGRIYGYTF; CDR3 DNA: TGTGCCAGCTCAGAGGGACAGGGGAGGATCTATGGCTACACCTTC
V gene: TRBV27; D gene: -; J gene: TRBJ1-2; clone size: -; CDR3 protein: CASCHGYTF; CDR3 DNA: TGTGCCAGCTGTCACGGCTACACCTTC
V gene: TRBV5-6; D gene: -; J gene: TRBJ1-5; clone size: -; CDR3 protein: CASSQGGGRGNQPQHF; CDR3 DNA: TGTGCCAGCAGCCAAGGGGGGGGAAGGGGCAATCAGCCCCAGCATTTT
V gene: TRBV5-1; D gene: -; J gene: TRBJ1-2; clone size: once; CDR3 protein: CASSLGTGGGNYGYTF; CDR3 DNA: TGCGCCAGCAGCTTGGGAACCGGGGGCGGGAACTATGGCTACACCTTC
V gene: TRBV11-2; D gene: -; J gene: TRBJ2-6; clone size: -; CDR3 protein: CASTMALSGANVLTF; CDR3 DNA: TGTGCCAGCACCATGGCCCTCTCTGGGGCCAACGTCCTGACTTTC
V gene: TRBV10-1; D gene: -; J gene: TRBJ2-5; clone size: few; CDR3 protein: CASSEVAKATQYF; CDR3 DNA: TGCGCCAGCAGTGAGGTAGCCAAGGCGACCCAGTACTTC
V gene: TRBV5-4; D gene: -; J gene: TRBJ1-6; clone size: -; CDR3 protein: CASSLGLGSPLHF; CDR3 DNA: TGTGCCAGCAGCTTAGGACTCGGTTCACCCCTCCACTTT
V gene: TRBV6-5; D gene: -; J gene: TRBJ1-2; clone size: -; CDR3 protein: CASSSQEGYTF; CDR3 DNA: TGTGCCAGCAGTTCGCAGGAGGGCTACACCTTC
V gene: TRBV27; D gene: -; J gene: TRBJ2-1; clone size: -; CDR3 protein: CASSPELGSSYNEQFF; CDR3 DNA: TGTGCCAGCAGCCCCGAGCTTGGGAGCTCCTACAATGAGCAGTTCTTC
V gene: TRBV5-1; D gene: -; J gene: TRBJ2-7; clone size: -; CDR3 protein: CASSLFGAREQYF; CDR3 DNA: TGCGCCAGCAGCTTGTTCGGGGCAAGGGAGCAGTACTTC
V gene: TRBV9; D gene: -; J gene: TRBJ2-7; clone size: -; CDR3 protein: CASSARDKSYEQYF; CDR3 DNA: TGTGCCAGCAGCGCCCGGGACAAGTCCTACGAGCAGTACTTC
V gene: TRBV9; D gene: TRBD2; J gene: TRBJ2-3; clone size: -; CDR3 protein: CASSERGLGLDTQYF; CDR3 DNA: TGTGCCAGCAGTGAGAGGGGACTAGGGTTAGATACGCAGTATTTT
V gene: TRBV6-6; D gene: -; J gene: TRBJ2-7; clone size: -; CDR3 protein: CASSPNLYEQYF; CDR3 DNA: TGTGCCAGCAGCCCTAACCTGTACGAGCAGTACTTC
V gene: TRBV29-1; D gene: -; J gene: TRBJ2-1; clone size: -; CDR3 protein: CSVAHGTFNEQFF; CDR3 DNA: TGCAGCGTTGCCCACGGGACTTTCAATGAGCAGTTCTTC
V gene: TRBV3-1/TRBV3-2; D gene: -; J gene: TRBJ2-7; clone size: -; CDR3 protein: CASSQDPGGNREQYF; CDR3 DNA: TGTGCCAGCAGCCAAGATCCCGGGGGCAATCGCGAGCAGTACTTC
V gene: TRBV10-3; D gene: TRBD2; J gene: TRBJ2-1; clone size: -; CDR3 protein: CAISEYASGGQSSYNEQFF; CDR3 DNA: TGTGCCATCAGTGAGTATGCTAGCGGGGGACAAAGCTCCTACAATGAGCAGTTCTTC
V gene: TRBV19; D gene: TRBD2; J gene: TRBJ2-1; clone size: -; CDR3 protein: CASSKGRVRYNEQFF; CDR3 DNA: TGTGCCAGTAGTAAAGGGAGGGTTAGGTACAATGAGCAGTTCTTC